This is a list of T cell receptor beta chains from one sample in a study of T cell responses to AZD1222 COVID-19 vaccine. Libraries were prepared by immunoSEQ multiplex PCR; TCRdb keeps only in-frame clonotypes and omits some of them. The sample lists 150,000 to 250,000 clones, approximately 90% seen once, with about 3.5% in the top ten. The material sequenced was peripheral blood, taken 28 days after the second AZD1222 dose. These receptors originate from an adult who received the AZD1222 COVID-19 vaccine. The CDR3 runs from the conserved cysteine through the conserved F or W. Each record gives: CDR3 length, V gene, D gene, J gene, CDR3 DNA, CDR3 protein. D genes are given only for firm matches.

CDR3 length: 18
V gene: TRBV7-9
D gene: TRBD2
J gene: TRBJ2-5
CDR3 DNA: TGTGCCAGCAGCTTAGGACTGGGGGTAGCGGGCCCCCAAGAGACCCAGTACTTC
CDR3 protein: CASSLGLGVAGPQETQYF

CDR3 length: 14
V gene: TRBV28
D gene: .
J gene: TRBJ2-7
CDR3 DNA: TGTGCCAGCAGTTTTGCCTCGCCCCCTTGGGAGCAGTACTTC
CDR3 protein: CASSFASPPWEQYF

CDR3 length: 14
V gene: TRBV7-2
D gene: .
J gene: TRBJ1-6
CDR3 DNA: TGTGCCAGCAGCCCCAGACAGTATAATTCACCCCTCCACTTT
CDR3 protein: CASSPRQYNSPLHF

CDR3 length: 17
V gene: TRBV7-2
D gene: .
J gene: TRBJ1-5
CDR3 DNA: TGTGCCAGCAGCTCCGCCGGGGGCGCGTCAGGCAATCAGCCCCAGCATTTT
CDR3 protein: CASSSAGGASGNQPQHF

CDR3 length: 16
V gene: TRBV7-9
D gene: TRBD2
J gene: TRBJ2-1
CDR3 DNA: TGTGCCAGCAGCTTACTGCCTAGCGGGATGGGAGATGAGCAGTTCTTC
CDR3 protein: CASSLLPSGMGDEQFF

CDR3 length: 13
V gene: TRBV7-3
D gene: .
J gene: TRBJ1-1
CDR3 DNA: TGTGCCAGCAGCTTAAATGAGTACACTGAAGCTTTCTTT
CDR3 protein: CASSLNEYTEAFF

CDR3 length: 16
V gene: TRBV5-1
D gene: TRBD2
J gene: TRBJ2-5
CDR3 DNA: TGCGCCAGCAGCCCAGACCGGACTAGCGGGAGGGGGACCCAGTACTTC
CDR3 protein: CASSPDRTSGRGTQYF

CDR3 length: 14
V gene: TRBV24-1
D gene: .
J gene: TRBJ2-1
CDR3 DNA: TGTGCCACCAGGTCTTCGGTCGGGGTTCCTGAGCAGTTCTTC
CDR3 protein: CATRSSVGVPEQFF

CDR3 length: 15
V gene: TRBV19
D gene: TRBD1
J gene: TRBJ2-7
CDR3 DNA: TGTGCCAGTAGTATGGGGACAGGGGGCAGGTACGAGCAGTACTTC
CDR3 protein: CASSMGTGGRYEQYF

CDR3 length: 14
V gene: TRBV7-9
D gene: TRBD1
J gene: TRBJ1-4
CDR3 DNA: TGTGCCAGCAGCGCAACAGGGGCTAATGAAAAACTGTTTTTT
CDR3 protein: CASSATGANEKLFF